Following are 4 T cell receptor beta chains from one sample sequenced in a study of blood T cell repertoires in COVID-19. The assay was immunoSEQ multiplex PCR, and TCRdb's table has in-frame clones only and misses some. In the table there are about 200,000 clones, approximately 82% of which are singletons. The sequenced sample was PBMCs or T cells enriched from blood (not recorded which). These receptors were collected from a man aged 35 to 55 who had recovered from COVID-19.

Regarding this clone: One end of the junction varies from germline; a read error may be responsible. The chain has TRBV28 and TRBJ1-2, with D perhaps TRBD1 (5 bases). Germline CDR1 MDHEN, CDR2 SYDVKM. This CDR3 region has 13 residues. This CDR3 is CASSLGASYGHTF. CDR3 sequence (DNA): TGTGCCAGCAGTTTAGGGGCAAGCTATGGCCACACCTTC.

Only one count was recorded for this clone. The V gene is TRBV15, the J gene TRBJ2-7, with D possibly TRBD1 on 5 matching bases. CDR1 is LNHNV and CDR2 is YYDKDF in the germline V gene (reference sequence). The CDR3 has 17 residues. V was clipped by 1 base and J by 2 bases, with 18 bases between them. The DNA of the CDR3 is TGTGCCACCAGCAGAGGAGGTGGGGTGAAGGGGCCCTACGAGCAGTACTTC. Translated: CATSRGGGVKGPYEQYF.

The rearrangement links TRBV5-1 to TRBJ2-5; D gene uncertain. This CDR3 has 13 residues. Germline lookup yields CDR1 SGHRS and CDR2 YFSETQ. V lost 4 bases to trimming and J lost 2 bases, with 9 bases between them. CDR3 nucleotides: TGCGCCAGCAGCGCCTACGGGCAAGAGACCCAGTACTTC. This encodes CASSAYGQETQYF.

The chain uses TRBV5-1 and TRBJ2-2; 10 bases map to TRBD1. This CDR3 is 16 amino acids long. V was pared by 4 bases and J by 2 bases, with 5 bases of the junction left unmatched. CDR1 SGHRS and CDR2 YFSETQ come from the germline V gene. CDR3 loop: CASSPLTGGNTGELFF. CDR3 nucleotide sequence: TGCGCCAGCAGCCCCCTGACAGGGGGCAACACCGGGGAGCTGTTTTTT.